Presented here are 21 T cell receptor beta chains from one specimen sequenced in a study of T cells after yellow fever vaccination. TCRdb re-called the 5' RACE reads with MiXCR, one entry per CDR3 protein. Among 250,000 or so distinct CDR3 sequences listed, 3.6% were seen once. The starting material was PBMCs, obtained 15 days after the yellow fever booster vaccination. All receptors derive from a man aged 18-30 years who received the YFV17D yellow fever vaccine.

This clonotype was detected many times. In DNA, the CDR3 is TGTGCCAGCAGTTGGAGCCATGGGACGGCTTACGGACAGCCCCAGCATTTT. This translates into CASSWSHGTAYGQPQHF. The rearrangement joins TRBV6-2 or TRBV6-3 to TRBJ1-5; D is possibly TRBD1 (5 bases). V dropped 4 bases and J dropped 7 bases, with 23 bases sitting between them. The CDR3 sequence is 17 residues long. Germline V gene lookup returns CDR1 MNHEY and CDR2 SVGEGT.

This clonotype showed up many times. V usage is TRBV7-2 and J usage is TRBJ2-1, with D hard to call. CDR3 length equals 15 residues. V was pared by 2 bases and J by 7 bases, with 15 bases between. Germline assignment: CDR1 SGHTA and CDR2 FQGNSA. The DNA for the CDR3 is TGTGCCAGCAGCTTATTTCCCACTCGTCGGAATGAGCAGTTCTTC. Its translation is CASSLFPTRRNEQFF.

This clonotype has ten or more counts. This chain links TRBV20-1 with TRBJ2-1, with D unclear. CDR1 and CDR2 (germline): DFQATT, SNEGSKA (reference sequence). This CDR3 region has 13 residues. The V and J ends lost 4 bases and 1 base respectively, with 8 bases between them. The CDR3 loop reads CSATLASYNEQFF. In nucleotides, the CDR3 is TGCAGTGCTACACTGGCTTCCTACAATGAGCAGTTCTTC.

At least ten counts were recorded for this clonotype. The chain recombines TRBV28 with TRBJ1-2; D uncertain. The germline gives CDR1 MDHEN, CDR2 SYDVKM. The ends were cut back, 10 bases at V and 4 bases at J, with 13 bases in the middle. This CDR3 contains 12 residues. The CDR3, as DNA: TGTGCCACCACCTCGGGGTTCTATGGCTACACCTTC. It yields the protein CATTSGFYGYTF.

This clonotype was seen repeatedly, ten times or more. CDR3 amino acids: CASSQTGTSILDTQYF. Written as DNA, the CDR3 is TGTGCCAGCAGCCAGACCGGGACTAGTATTTTAGATACGCAGTATTTT. This sequence joins TRBV3-1 and TRBJ2-3; 8 nucleotides align to TRBD2. Germline CDR1 LGHDT, CDR2 YNNKEL (reference sequence). The CDR3 sequence is 16 residues long. The trim removed 3 bases at V and 5 bases at J, leaving 10 bases unmatched.

This clonotype was seen just once. The V and J genes are TRBV7-2 and TRBJ1-2; D is undetermined. Germline loops: CDR1 SGHTA, CDR2 FQGNSA. Trimming took off 1 base at V and 8 bases at J, with 11 bases between the two ends. There are 13 residues in the CDR3. CDR3 nucleotides: TGTGCCAGCAGCTTAGTGGCAGGTTCGGGCTACACCTTC. Residues: CASSLVAGSGYTF.

This clonotype showed up many times. The chain has TRBV27 and TRBJ1-6, with D possibly TRBD1 on 5 matching bases. Germline CDR1 and CDR2: MNHEY and SMNVEV (reference sequence). CDR3 size: 15 residues. Trimming removed 2 bases at V and 7 bases at J, with 12 bases between. CDR3 residues: CASSLGSGQNSPLHF. CDR3 sequence (DNA): TGTGCCAGCAGTTTAGGTTCAGGGCAGAATTCACCCCTCCACTTT.

This clonotype was counted many times. The V gene is TRBV4-3, the J gene TRBJ1-4; TRBD1 aligns across 8 bases. The germline gives CDR1 LGHNA, CDR2 YSLEER. V lost 1 base, J lost 8 bases, and 9 bases stayed unmatched. The CDR3 length is 16 residues. CDR3 loop: CASSQGRQGLFEKLFF. As DNA, the CDR3 is TGCGCCAGCAGCCAAGGTCGACAGGGGCTGTTCGAAAAACTGTTTTTT.

This clonotype was counted many times. The V gene is TRBV5-1, the J gene TRBJ1-1; TRBD1 agrees at 7 bases. The CDR3 totals 17 residues. The germline V gene encodes CDR1 SGHRS and CDR2 YFSETQ. The junction had 8 bases not matched to a gene; V was cut back by 0 bases and J by 0 bases. The CDR3 loop reads CASSLARGRGVNTEAFF. The CDR3 DNA follows: TGCGCCAGCAGCTTGGCCAGGGGCAGGGGGGTGAACACTGAAGCTTTCTTT.

In this sample, this clonotype turned up many times. The rearrangement joins TRBV10-3 to TRBJ1-4, with D perhaps matching TRBD1 (5 bases). CDR1 is ENHRY and CDR2 is SYGVKD in the germline V gene. V lost 5 bases to trimming and J lost 8 bases, with 12 bases between them. This CDR3 has 13 residues. In DNA form, the CDR3 reads TGTGCCATCAGTCGGGGGGGAGGCGAAAAACTGTTTTTT. It yields the protein CAISRGGGEKLFF.

This clonotype was picked up many times. V gene TRBV5-1 combines with J gene TRBJ2-7; D gene ambiguous. V was trimmed by 4 bases and J by 5 bases, leaving 16 bases between them. The CDR3 is made up of 14 amino acids. In germline, CDR1 is SGHRS, CDR2 YFSETQ. This chain's CDR3 is CASSHPPGKNEQYV. The CDR3 DNA is TGCGCCAGCAGCCATCCCCCTGGGAAGAACGAGCAGTACGTC.

This clonotype was counted at least ten times. The chain is built from TRBV7-9 and TRBJ1-4, with D perhaps TRBD1 (5 bases). The CDR3 sequence is 16 residues long. With 4 bases removed from V and 2 bases from J, the gap between germline ends came to 14 bases. Germline V gene data show CDR1 as SEHNR and CDR2 as FQNEAQ (reference sequence). The CDR3 is CASSSDSLATNEKLFF. The CDR3, as DNA: TGTGCCAGCAGCTCCGACAGCCTCGCGACTAATGAAAAACTGTTTTTT.

This clonotype was found many times. The chain combines TRBV12-3 or TRBV12-4 with TRBJ2-7; 13 bases map to TRBD2. The CDR3 sequence is 16 residues long. With V trimmed by 6 bases and J by 0 bases, 5 bases remained unmatched. CDR3 amino acids: CASSGTSGASSYEQYF. Written as DNA, the CDR3 is TGTGCCAGCAGCGGGACTAGCGGGGCCTCCTCCTACGAGCAGTACTTC.

This clonotype was counted ten times or more. The germline gene is not matched at one end of the junction; a read error may be the cause. As DNA, the CDR3 is TGTGCCAGCAGACGGACGGGTTCCTCCGACAATGAGCAGTTCTTC. Its protein is CASRRTGSSDNEQFF. The chain combines TRBV11-2 with TRBJ2-1; D uncertain. CDR3 length equals 15 residues. In germline, CDR1 is SGHAT, CDR2 FQNNGV.

This clonotype was seen many times. This sequence joins TRBV7-9 and TRBJ1-6; possibly TRBD1 for D (6 bases). CDR1 SEHNR and CDR2 FQNEAQ come from the germline V gene (reference sequence). V dropped 5 bases and J dropped 8 bases, with 16 bases sitting between them. CDR3 length: 15 residues. CDR3 residues: CASSPRGQGHSPLHF. The CDR3 DNA follows: TGTGCCAGCAGCCCACGGGGGCAGGGCCATTCACCCCTCCACTTT. Together with reference TRBV7-9 and TRBJ1-6, the CDR3 gives the full variable domain: DTGVSQNPRHKITKRGQNVTFRCDPISEHNRLYWYRQTLGQGPEFLTYFQNEAQLEKSRLLSDRFSAERPKGSFSTLEIQRTEQGDSAMYLCASSPRGQGHSPLHFGNGTRLTVT.

Many counts were recorded for this clonotype. The CDR3, as DNA: TGTGCCAGCAGCTTACTGGGACAGGACTACGAGCAGTACTTC. Protein product: CASSLLGQDYEQYF. This sequence joins TRBV7-2 and TRBJ2-7, with 8 bases that match TRBD1. CDR1 and CDR2 (germline): SGHTA, FQGNSA. V was clipped by 2 bases and J by 3 bases; unmatched bases: 3. The CDR3 totals 14 residues.

Ten or more counts support this clonotype. The chain joins TRBV4-2 to TRBJ2-6; possibly TRBD1 or TRBD2 for D (5 bases each). Between the trimmed V and J ends, which lost 4 bases and 4 bases, there was a span of 14 bases. The germline V gene has CDR1 LGHNA and CDR2 YNFKEQ. This CDR3 has 16 amino acids. CDR3 loop: CASSREGRAGANVLTF. CDR3 in DNA: TGTGCCAGCAGCCGAGAGGGGCGGGCAGGGGCCAACGTCCTGACTTTC.

This clonotype was counted many times. The chain couples TRBV7-2 to TRBJ1-2; tentatively, D is TRBD1 (5 bases). V lost 1 base and J lost 4, with 10 bases in between. Germline CDR1 is SGHTA and CDR2 is FQGNSA. The CDR3 is 14 residues long. This chain's CDR3 is CASSLDGTVYGYTF. The CDR3 nucleotides read TGTGCCAGCAGCTTAGACGGGACGGTCTATGGCTACACCTTC.

In its sample, this clonotype was seen many times. The chain links TRBV27 to TRBJ2-3; the match to TRBD2 covers 11 bases. This CDR3 spans 15 amino acids. Looked up from germline, CDR1 is MNHEY and CDR2 is SMNVEV (reference sequence). With 4 bases clipped from V and 8 bases from J, the junction kept 8 bases outside the gene matches. CDR3 nucleotides: TGTGCCAGCAGTTCCTTAGCGGGGGGGCCCTCTACGCAGTATTTT. It yields the protein CASSSLAGGPSTQYF.

The table lists this clonotype with many counts. The V gene is TRBV7-8, the J gene TRBJ2-1; unclear D gene. Germline CDR1 and CDR2: SGHVS and FQNEAQ. V gave up 4 bases and J gave up 5 bases, with 6 bases separating them. CDR3 size: 12 residues. The CDR3 here is CASSSFNNEQFF. Written as DNA, the CDR3 is TGTGCCAGCAGCTCCTTTAACAATGAGCAGTTCTTC.

This clonotype was counted ten times or more. This chain joins TRBV6-4 and TRBJ2-3; the match to TRBD2 covers 7 bases. V dropped 3 bases and J dropped 3; count of bases not matched to a gene: 0. Germline V gene lookup returns CDR1 MRHNA and CDR2 SNTAGT. CDR3 length equals 13 residues. The CDR3 coding sequence is TGTGCCAGCAGTGAGCGGGGGACAGATACGCAGTATTTT. It translates to CASSERGTDTQYF.